The sequence of this T cell receptor (beta chain) was determined in a study of blood T cells in healthy people across ages (dated by TCRdb to the mid-2010s). Broadly, across the study: In model experiments, template switching captured roughly one uniquely barcoded TCR beta cDNA molecule for every two T cells. Donors of different ages were randomly distributed across sequencing lanes to avoid experimental bias. Using deep sequencing normalized with unique cDNA molecular identifiers, the study measured how TCR beta repertoire diversity changes with age. The donors were split into four age groups: young (average roughly 15 years), middle-aged (about 40), aged (approximately 60) and long-lived (about 82). The study analyzed two additional independent replicas of 1 million unique cDNA reads from the same blood draw for two donors, one aged 18 to 30 and one aged 80 or older.

Systemically healthy Caucasian individuals from Russia, about 38 in total and aged about 6 to 95 years, were included as donors. Each donor gave ten milliliters of peripheral blood, collected into EDTA-treated Vacutainer tubes. Ficoll-Paque density-gradient centrifugation was used to isolate PBMCs, with at least 7 million per sample. Trizol reagent was used to extract total RNA from PBMCs, with at least 5 micrograms per sample. The percentages of naive CD45RAhigh/CD27high T cells were determined by flow cytometry on a PBMC aliquot from every donor. The method behind the library was 5' RACE. TCRdb names Illumina HiSeq 2500 as the instrument used. A second roughly 6 to 11 cycle PCR used a sample-barcoded 5' primer and a J-beta primer mix. Each TCR beta cDNA molecule received a unique molecular identifier from a template-switch 5' adaptor carrying 12 random nucleotides. Each sample yielded at least 2.5 million CDR3-containing paired-end reads. First-strand cDNA was synthesized from all RNA with the Mint cDNA synthesis kit, primed by a TRBC-specific oligonucleotide. Following uracil-DNA glycosylase treatment, all cDNA underwent a first 18-cycle PCR with the universal primers M1SS and BC2_uni_R. Turning to the authors' computational methods: Each sample was normalized by randomly selecting 1 million high-quality reads, each carrying a distinct molecular identifier. Instead of being binned into consensus sequences, reads that shared molecular identifiers were thrown out. MiTCR, run with a Q25 quality threshold and the strictest error-elimination algorithm, handled CDR3 identification, clonotype clustering and error correction. A nonparametric unseen species model with Euler transformation was used to estimate lower-bound total TCR beta diversity. TCRdb handled the public reads itself, with Q25 trimming in fastp and clone calling in MiXCR, and kept productive beta chains. Each entry merges the rows of one CDR3 protein and shows their most common DNA and genes. The V and J calls were determined by TCRdb, not by the authors. Recorded for this sample are about 970,000 distinct CDR3 sequences; roughly 47% of them occurred a single time. Roughly 23% of the sample comes from the top ten.

Details on this clonotype: This receptor's antigen is unknown. One base away there is no much larger clone; base qualities are not given.

The V end gives up 3 bases and the J end 0 bases, leaving 0 bases in the junction not matched to a gene. The CDR3 covers 14 residues, taking in both the cysteine and the phenylalanine. Only the CDR3 portion is preserved as DNA: 42 bases, with reading frame beginning at the first base. CDR1 and CDR2 are read off the germline V gene (reference sequence) as GTSNPN and SVGIG. What the work shows at the level of the full study, not this receptor alone: Conclusive comparison of naive and antigen-experienced compartments was prevented by the profiling of bulk unsorted PBMCs. Donor CMV infection status was unknown, potentially confounding age-related changes in expanded clonotypes. Compared with the aged group, more naive CD4+ T cells, fewer expanded clones and increased TCR diversity were shown by the long-lived group, suggesting age selection. A strong correlation was found between observed TCR beta diversity and the percentage of naive T cells measured by flow cytometry. Estimates of total diversity based on one million sequenced T cells were considered lower bounds and underestimates. As age increased, observed TCR beta diversity per million T cells dropped in a roughly linear way, and a significant reduction was already evident by age 40.

Sequenced material: blood. This TCR came from an older woman in good health. The V and J segments used are TRBV30 and TRBJ2-3, with TRBD2 matching 10 junction bases. The DNA is as follows: TGTGCCTGGAGGGGACTAGCGAGCACAGATACGCAGTATTTT. It translates to CAWRGLASTDTQYF.